This T cell receptor (beta chain) emerged from a study of cytomegalovirus exposure and HLA in healthy donors. Across the study: Earlier sequencing of about 179 million T cells yielded under 120 million unique TCR beta sequences.

Study-level points and caveats: Earlier analysis yielded a pattern in which most TCR beta V segments were productive about 90% or about 30% of the time. CMV serostatus was the sole immune exposure data available. For most TCR sequences rarity was the rule, although some public TCRs occurred in many donors.

Remarks on this clone: Antigen: not known.

Primers for the PCR totalled 60 Vbeta and 13 Jbeta. TCRdb's table, derived via immunoSEQ multiplex PCR, lists solely in-frame clones and lacks some. Its table lists around 51,000 clones. Sequences were obtained from PBMCs. The TCR sequence derives from a woman aged 40 to 50 in good health and CMV-seronegative.

The CDR3 loop reads CASSQDLGTANTGELFF. The CDR3 region has the DNA TGCGCCAGCAGCCAGGACCTTGGGACAGCAAACACCGGGGAGCTGTTTTTT. J is TRBJ2-2 and V is TRBV4-3, with 7 nucleotides matching TRBD1. Germline assignment: CDR1 LGHNA and CDR2 YSLEER. The CDR3 totals 17 residues. V lost 3 bases, J lost 2 bases, and 9 bases stayed unmatched.